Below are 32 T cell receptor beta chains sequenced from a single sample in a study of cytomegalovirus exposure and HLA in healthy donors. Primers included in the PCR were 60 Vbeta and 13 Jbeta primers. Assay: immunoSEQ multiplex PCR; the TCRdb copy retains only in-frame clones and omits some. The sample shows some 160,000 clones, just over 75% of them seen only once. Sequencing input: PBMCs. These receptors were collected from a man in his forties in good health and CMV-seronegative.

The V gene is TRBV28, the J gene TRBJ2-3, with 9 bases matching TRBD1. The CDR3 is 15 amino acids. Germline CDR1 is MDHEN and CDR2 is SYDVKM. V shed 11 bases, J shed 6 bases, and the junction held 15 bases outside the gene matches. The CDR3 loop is CAAYPPGQGSDTQYF. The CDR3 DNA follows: TGTGCCGCCTACCCACCGGGACAGGGATCGGATACGCAGTATTTT.

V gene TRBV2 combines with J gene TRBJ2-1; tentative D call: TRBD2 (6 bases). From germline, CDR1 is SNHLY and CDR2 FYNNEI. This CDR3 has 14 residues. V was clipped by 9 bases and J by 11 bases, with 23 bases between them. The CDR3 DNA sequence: TGTGCCAGTCGGGACTCCTCGGGGTCGCTGAAGCAGTTCTTC. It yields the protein CASRDSSGSLKQFF.

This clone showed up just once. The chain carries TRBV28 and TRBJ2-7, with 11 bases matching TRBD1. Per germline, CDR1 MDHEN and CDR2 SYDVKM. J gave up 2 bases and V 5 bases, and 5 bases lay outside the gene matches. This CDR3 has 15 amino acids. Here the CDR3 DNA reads TGTGCCAGCAGTCCCGGACAGGGGGCGGCCTACGAGCAGTACTTC. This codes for CASSPGQGAAYEQYF.

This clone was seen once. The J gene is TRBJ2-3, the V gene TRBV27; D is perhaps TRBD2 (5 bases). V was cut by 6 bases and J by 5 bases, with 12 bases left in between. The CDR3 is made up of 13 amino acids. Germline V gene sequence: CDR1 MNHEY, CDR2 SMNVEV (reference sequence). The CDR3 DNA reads TGTGCCAGCAGATGGGAGAATGGAGATACGCAGTATTTT. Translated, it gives CASRWENGDTQYF.

The CDR3 nucleotides read TGTGCCAGCAGCTACACTAGCGGTACCTACAATGAGCAGTTCTTC. This codes for CASSYTSGTYNEQFF. The chain joins TRBV11-2 to TRBJ2-1; 8 bases map to TRBD2. The CDR3 consists of 15 residues. The germline CDR1 and CDR2 sequences are SGHAT and FQNNGV. V dropped 4 bases and J dropped 2; count of bases not matched to a gene: 4.

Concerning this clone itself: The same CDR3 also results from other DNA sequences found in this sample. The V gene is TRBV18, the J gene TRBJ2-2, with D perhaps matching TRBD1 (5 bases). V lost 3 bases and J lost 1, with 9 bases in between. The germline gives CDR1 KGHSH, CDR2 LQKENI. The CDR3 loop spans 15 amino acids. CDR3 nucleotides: TGTGCCAGCTCACCTCGGCAGGGGAACACCGGGGAGCTGTTTTTT. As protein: CASSPRQGNTGELFF.

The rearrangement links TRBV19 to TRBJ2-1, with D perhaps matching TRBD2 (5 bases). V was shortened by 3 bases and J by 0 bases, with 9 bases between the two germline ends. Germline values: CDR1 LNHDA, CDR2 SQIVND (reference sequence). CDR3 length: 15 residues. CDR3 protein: CASSMSGSSYNEQFF. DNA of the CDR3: TGTGCCAGTAGTATGTCGGGGAGCTCCTACAATGAGCAGTTCTTC.

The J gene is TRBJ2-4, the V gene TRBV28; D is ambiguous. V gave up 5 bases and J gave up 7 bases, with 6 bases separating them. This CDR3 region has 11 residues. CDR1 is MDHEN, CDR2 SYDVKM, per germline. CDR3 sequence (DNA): TGTGCCAGCAGTCCCTCTAACATTCAGTACTTC. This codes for CASSPSNIQYF.

The CDR3 spells CASSSASGEKETQYF. The CDR3 DNA reads as TGTGCCAGCAGCTCGGCCTCGGGGGAGAAAGAGACCCAGTACTTC. J is TRBJ2-5 and V is TRBV5-4, with a possible D match to TRBD2 (6 bases). This CDR3 spans 15 amino acids. Germline V CDR1 and CDR2: SGHNT, YYREEE (reference sequence). V shed 3 bases and J shed 3 bases, with 15 bases lying between them.

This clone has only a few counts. The CDR3 DNA follows: TGCAGCGTTGACAGGGGTCCCCCCTATGGGGAGCTGTTTTTT. Its protein product is CSVDRGPPYGELFF. The chain combines TRBV29-1 with TRBJ2-2; D is possibly TRBD1 (6 bases). Trimming stripped 3 bases from V and 8 bases from J, with 16 bases between. This CDR3 spans 14 amino acids. Germline values: CDR1 SQVTM, CDR2 ANQGSEA.

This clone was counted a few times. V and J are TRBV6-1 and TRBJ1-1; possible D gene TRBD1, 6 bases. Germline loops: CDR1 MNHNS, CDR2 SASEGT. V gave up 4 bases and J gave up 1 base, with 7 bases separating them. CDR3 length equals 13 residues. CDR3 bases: TGTGCCAGCAGTGGGACAGCGAACACTGAAGCTTTCTTT. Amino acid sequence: CASSGTANTEAFF.

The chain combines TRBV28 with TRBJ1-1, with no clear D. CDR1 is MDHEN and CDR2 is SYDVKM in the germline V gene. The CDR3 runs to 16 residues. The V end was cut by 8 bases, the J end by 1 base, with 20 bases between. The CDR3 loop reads CASRWGGLEGNTEAFF. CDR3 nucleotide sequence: TGTGCCAGCCGGTGGGGAGGCCTCGAAGGGAACACTGAAGCTTTCTTT.

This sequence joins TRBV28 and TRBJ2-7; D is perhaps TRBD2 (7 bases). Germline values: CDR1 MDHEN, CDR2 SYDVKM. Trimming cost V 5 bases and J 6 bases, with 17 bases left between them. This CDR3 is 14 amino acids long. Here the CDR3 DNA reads TGTGCCAGCAGTGCCCCGGGGGGCGCCCCCGAGCAGTACTTC. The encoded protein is CASSAPGGAPEQYF.

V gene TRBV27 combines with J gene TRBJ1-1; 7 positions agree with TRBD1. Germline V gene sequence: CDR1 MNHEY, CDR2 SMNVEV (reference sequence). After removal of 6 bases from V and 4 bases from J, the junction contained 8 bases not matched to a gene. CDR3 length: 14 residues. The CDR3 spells CASSLDRDATEAFF. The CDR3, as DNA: TGTGCCAGCAGCCTCGACAGGGATGCCACTGAAGCTTTCTTT.

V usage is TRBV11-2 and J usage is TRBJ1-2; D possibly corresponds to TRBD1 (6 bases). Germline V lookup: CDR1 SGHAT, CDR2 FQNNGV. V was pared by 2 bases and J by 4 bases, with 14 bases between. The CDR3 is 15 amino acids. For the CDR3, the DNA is TGTGCCAGCAGCTTACTCAGGGGAAGTGGCTATGGCTACACCTTC. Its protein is CASSLLRGSGYGYTF.

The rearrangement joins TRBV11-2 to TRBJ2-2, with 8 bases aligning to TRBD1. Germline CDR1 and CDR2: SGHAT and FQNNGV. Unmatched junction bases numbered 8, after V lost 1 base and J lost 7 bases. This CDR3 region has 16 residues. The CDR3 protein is CASSLGGRQGYGELFF. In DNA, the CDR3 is TGTGCCAGCAGCTTAGGTGGGCGACAGGGGTACGGGGAGCTGTTTTTT.

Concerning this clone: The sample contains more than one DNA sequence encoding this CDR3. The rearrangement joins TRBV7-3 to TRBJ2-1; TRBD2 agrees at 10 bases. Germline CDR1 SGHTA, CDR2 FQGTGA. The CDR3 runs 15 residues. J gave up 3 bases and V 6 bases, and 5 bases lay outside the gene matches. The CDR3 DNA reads TGTGCCAGCAGTCCAAGGACTAGCGGCTACAATGAGCAGTTCTTC. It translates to CASSPRTSGYNEQFF.

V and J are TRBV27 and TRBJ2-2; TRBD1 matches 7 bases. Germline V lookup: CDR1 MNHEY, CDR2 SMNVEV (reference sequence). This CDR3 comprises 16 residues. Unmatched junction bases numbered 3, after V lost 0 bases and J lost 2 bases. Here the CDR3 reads CASSLSGQINTGELFF. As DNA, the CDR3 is TGTGCCAGCAGTTTATCGGGACAGATAAACACCGGGGAGCTGTTTTTT.

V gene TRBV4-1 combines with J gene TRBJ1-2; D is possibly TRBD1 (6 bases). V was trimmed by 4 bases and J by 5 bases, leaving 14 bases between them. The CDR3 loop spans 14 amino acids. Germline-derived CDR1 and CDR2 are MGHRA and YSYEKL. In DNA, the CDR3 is TGCGCCAGCAGCCTACAGGGAGTTAGTTATGGCTACACCTTC. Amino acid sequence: CASSLQGVSYGYTF.

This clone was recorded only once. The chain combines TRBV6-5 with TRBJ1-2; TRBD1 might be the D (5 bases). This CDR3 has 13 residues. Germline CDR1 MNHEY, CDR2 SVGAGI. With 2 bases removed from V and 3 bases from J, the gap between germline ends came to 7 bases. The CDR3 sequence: CASSYEGDYGYTF. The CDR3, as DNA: TGTGCCAGCAGTTACGAAGGGGACTATGGCTACACCTTC.

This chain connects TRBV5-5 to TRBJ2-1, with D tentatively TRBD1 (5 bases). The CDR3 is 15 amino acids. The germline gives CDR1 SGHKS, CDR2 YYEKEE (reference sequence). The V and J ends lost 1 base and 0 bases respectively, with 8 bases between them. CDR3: CASSLQGSSYNEQFF. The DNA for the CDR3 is TGTGCCAGCAGCTTGCAGGGAAGCTCCTACAATGAGCAGTTCTTC.

The chain's CDR3 is CASSSDSSGRATFF. The CDR3 coding sequence is TGTGCCAGCAGTTCCGACTCTAGCGGGAGGGCCACGTTCTTC. J is TRBJ2-1 and V is TRBV6-5; 12 bases align to TRBD2. From germline, CDR1 is MNHEY and CDR2 SVGAGI. This CDR3 comprises 14 residues. V lost 4 bases, J lost 15 bases, and 10 bases stayed unmatched.

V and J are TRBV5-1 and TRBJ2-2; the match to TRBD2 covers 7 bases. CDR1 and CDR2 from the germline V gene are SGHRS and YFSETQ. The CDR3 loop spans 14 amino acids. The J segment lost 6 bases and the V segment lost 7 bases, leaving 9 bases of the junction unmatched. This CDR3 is CASDLIAGAGELFF. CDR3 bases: TGCGCCAGCGATCTAATAGCGGGCGCCGGGGAGCTGTTTTTT.

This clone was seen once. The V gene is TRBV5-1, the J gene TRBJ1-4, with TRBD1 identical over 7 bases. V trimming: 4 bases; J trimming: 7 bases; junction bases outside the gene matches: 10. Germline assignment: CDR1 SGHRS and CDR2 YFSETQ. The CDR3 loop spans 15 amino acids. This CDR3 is CASSTEQGYGEKLFF. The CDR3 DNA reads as TGCGCCAGCAGCACCGAACAGGGGTACGGTGAAAAACTGTTTTTT.

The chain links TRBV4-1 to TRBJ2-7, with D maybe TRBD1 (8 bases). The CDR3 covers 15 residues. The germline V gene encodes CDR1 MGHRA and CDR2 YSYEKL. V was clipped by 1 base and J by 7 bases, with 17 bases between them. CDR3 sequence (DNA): TGCGCCAGCAGCCAAGTGCACAGGGGGGGGTATGAGCAGTACTTC. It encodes CASSQVHRGGYEQYF.

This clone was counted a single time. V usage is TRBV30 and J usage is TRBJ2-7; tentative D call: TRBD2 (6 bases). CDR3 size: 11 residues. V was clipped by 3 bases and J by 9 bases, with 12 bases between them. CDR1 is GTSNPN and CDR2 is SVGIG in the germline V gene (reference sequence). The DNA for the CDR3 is TGTGCCTGGAGCGGGGACTTGGGGCAGTACTTC. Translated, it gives CAWSGDLGQYF.

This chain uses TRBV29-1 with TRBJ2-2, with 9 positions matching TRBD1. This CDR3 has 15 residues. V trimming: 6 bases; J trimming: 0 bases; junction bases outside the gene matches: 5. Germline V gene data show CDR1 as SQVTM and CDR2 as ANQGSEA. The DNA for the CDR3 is TGCAGCGTGCCGGGACAGGGCTCGAACACCGGGGAGCTGTTTTTT. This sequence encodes CSVPGQGSNTGELFF.

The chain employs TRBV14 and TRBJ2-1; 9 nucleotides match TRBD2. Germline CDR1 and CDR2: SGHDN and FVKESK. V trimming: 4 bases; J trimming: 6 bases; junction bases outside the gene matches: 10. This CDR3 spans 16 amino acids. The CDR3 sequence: CASSRPGTSRGNEQFF. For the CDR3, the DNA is TGTGCCAGCAGCCGCCCGGGGACTAGCCGCGGCAATGAGCAGTTCTTC.

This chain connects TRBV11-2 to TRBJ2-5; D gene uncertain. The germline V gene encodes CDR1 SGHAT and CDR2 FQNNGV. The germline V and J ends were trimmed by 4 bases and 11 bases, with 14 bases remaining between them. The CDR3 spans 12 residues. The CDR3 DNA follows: TGTGCCAGCAGCTCCCAGACTCCTATTCAGTACTTC. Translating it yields CASSSQTPIQYF.

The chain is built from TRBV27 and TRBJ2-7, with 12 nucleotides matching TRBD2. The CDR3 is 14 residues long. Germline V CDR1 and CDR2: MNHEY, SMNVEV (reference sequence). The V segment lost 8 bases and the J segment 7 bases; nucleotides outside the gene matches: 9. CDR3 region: CASFGLAGFGEQYF. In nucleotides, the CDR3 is TGTGCCAGCTTTGGACTAGCGGGATTCGGAGAGCAGTACTTC.

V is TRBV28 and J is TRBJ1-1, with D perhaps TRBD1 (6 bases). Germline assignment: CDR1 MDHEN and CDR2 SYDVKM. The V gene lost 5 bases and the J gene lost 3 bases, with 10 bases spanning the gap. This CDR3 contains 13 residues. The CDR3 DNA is TGTGCCAGCAGTCCAACAGGGTACACTGAAGCTTTCTTT. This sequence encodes CASSPTGYTEAFF. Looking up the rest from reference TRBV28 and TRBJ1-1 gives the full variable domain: DVKVTQSSRYLVKRTGEKVFLECVQDMDHENMFWYRQDPGLGLRLIYFSYDVKMKEKGDIPEGYSVSREKKERFSLILESASTNQTSMYLCASSPTGYTEAFFGQGTRLTVV.

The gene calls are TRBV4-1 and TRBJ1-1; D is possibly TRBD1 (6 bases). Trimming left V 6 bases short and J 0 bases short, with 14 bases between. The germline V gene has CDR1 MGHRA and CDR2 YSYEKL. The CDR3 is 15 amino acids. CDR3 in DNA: TGCGCCAGCAGTCCTGGGGGCATCTTGAACACTGAAGCTTTCTTT. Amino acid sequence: CASSPGGILNTEAFF.